A single sample gave rise to the 7 T cell receptor beta chains below, sequenced in a study of blood T cell repertoires in COVID-19. Sequencing was performed with immunoSEQ multiplex PCR; in TCRdb, only in-frame clones are kept and a portion is missing. This table holds a few hundred thousand clones, around 84% found once. The sequencing sample was made of peripheral blood. All receptors derive from a woman in her 70s with active or convalescent COVID-19.

This clone was detected once. J is TRBJ1-6 and V is TRBV7-6, with TRBD1 matching 8 bases. V lost 4 bases to trimming and J lost 7 bases; unmatched junction nucleotides: 6. CDR3 length: 15 residues. From germline, CDR1 is SGHVS and CDR2 FNYEAQ. Here the CDR3 DNA reads TGTGCCAGCAGCTCTCCGGACAGGGAGAATTCACCCCTCCACTTT. Translated: CASSSPDRENSPLHF.

J is TRBJ1-2 and V is TRBV7-9; D not certain. This CDR3 has 13 amino acids. CDR1 and CDR2 (germline): SEHNR, FQNEAQ (reference sequence). Trimming left V 5 bases short and J 8 bases short, with 15 bases between. The CDR3 nucleotides read TGTGCCAGCAGCGAACCCTATCGAGGGGGCTACACCTTC. This translates into CASSEPYRGGYTF.

This rearrangement joins TRBV6-6 to TRBJ1-1, with 9 nucleotides matching TRBD1. The CDR3 loop spans 12 amino acids. From germline, CDR1 is MNHNY and CDR2 SVGAGI (reference sequence). V shed 7 bases, J shed 10 bases, and the junction held 7 bases outside the gene matches. CDR3 sequence (DNA): TGTGCCAGCAAGAGACAGGGGGTAGTAGCTTTCTTT. It yields the protein CASKRQGVVAFF.

The gene calls are TRBV6-5 and TRBJ1-1; no definite D call. The CDR3 runs to 14 residues. V dropped 2 bases and J dropped 1 base, with 8 bases sitting between them. Germline CDR1 and CDR2: MNHEY and SVGAGI. The CDR3 here is CASSYQEPNTEAFF. DNA of the CDR3: TGTGCCAGCAGTTACCAGGAACCGAACACTGAAGCTTTCTTT.

This clone has only one observation. V usage is TRBV6-1 and J usage is TRBJ1-3, with 8 bases fitting TRBD1. J gave up 0 bases and V 4 bases, and 5 bases lay outside the gene matches. The germline gives CDR1 MNHNS, CDR2 SASEGT. This CDR3 spans 16 amino acids. Here the CDR3 DNA reads TGTGCCAGCAGTGTAATGGACAGGGACTCTGGAAACACCATATATTTT. Protein product: CASSVMDRDSGNTIYF.

This rearrangement joins TRBV7-2 to TRBJ1-2; D call uncertain. V lost 2 bases and J lost 8, with 18 bases in between. CDR3 length: 15 amino acids. Germline V gene lookup returns CDR1 SGHTA and CDR2 FQGNSA. CDR3 in amino acids: CASSLRQEVARGYTF. The DNA of the CDR3 is TGTGCCAGCAGCTTAAGGCAGGAGGTAGCGCGGGGCTACACCTTC.

J is TRBJ2-7 and V is TRBV6-5; 9 nucleotides line up with TRBD1. CDR1 is MNHEY, CDR2 SVGAGI, per germline. This CDR3 is built from 15 residues. V lost 6 bases, J lost 4 bases, and 10 bases stayed unmatched. CDR3 nucleotides: TGTGCCAGCAGGCCCGGGACAGGGAAGGGATACGAGCAGTACTTC. It specifies CASRPGTGKGYEQYF.